The 2 T cell receptor beta chains below come from one sample, sequenced in a study of T cells after somatic rescue of genetic block. Sequencing used immunoSEQ multiplex PCR; TCRdb keeps in-frame clones, though not all of them. Of over 95,000 clones in the sample, 75% to 95% are singletons; the top ten hold roughly 1.5%. The sample taken for sequencing was peripheral blood mononuclear cells (PBMCs). These receptor sequences come from a woman in her late teens or twenties.

J is TRBJ2-3 and V is TRBV19; the D is unclear. Germline CDR1 reads LNHDA; CDR2 reads SQIVND (reference sequence). This CDR3 is built from 15 residues. The V end was cut by 2 bases, the J end by 4 bases, with 13 bases between. The CDR3 reads CASSIRISDADTQYF. The CDR3 region has the DNA TGTGCCAGTAGTATAAGGATCTCAGACGCAGATACGCAGTATTTT.

The chain employs TRBV7-3 and TRBJ1-2, with D possibly TRBD1 on 5 matching bases. Trimming took 0 bases from V and 8 from J, leaving 19 bases between them. Germline CDR1 and CDR2: SGHTA and FQGTGA. The CDR3 is 16 residues long. CDR3 DNA: TGTGCCAGCAGCTTAACGGCGGGACTCCCCCATTCGGGCTACACCTTC. It yields the protein CASSLTAGLPHSGYTF.